The 3 T cell receptor beta chains below all came from one sample that was sequenced in a study of T cells expressing NK-cell markers. TCRdb re-called the 5' RACE reads and shows each CDR3 protein once, DNA omitted. The sample totals approximately 110,000 distinct CDR3 sequences. What was sequenced was blood T cells: a sorted CD56 or NKG2C T cell subset, CD4+ or CD8+ T cells, or bulk PBMC T cells (not recorded which). All receptors come from a woman aged 18-70 years in good health.

The chain carries TRBV5-6 and TRBJ1-4; TCRdb calls TRBD1, which cannot be checked without DNA. The CDR3 runs to 14 residues. Germline assignment: CDR1 SGHDT and CDR2 YYEEEE. The CDR3 loop reads CASSLVQGNEKLFF.

The chain employs TRBV7-6 and TRBJ1-5. This CDR3 contains 13 residues. Germline assignment: CDR1 SGHVS and CDR2 FNYEAQ. Here the CDR3 reads CASSSAGYQPQHF.

The chain couples TRBV20-1 to TRBJ1-5. The CDR3 covers 13 residues. Germline CDR1 is DFQATT and CDR2 is SNEGSKA (reference sequence). The CDR3 reads CSARTGGNQPQHF.